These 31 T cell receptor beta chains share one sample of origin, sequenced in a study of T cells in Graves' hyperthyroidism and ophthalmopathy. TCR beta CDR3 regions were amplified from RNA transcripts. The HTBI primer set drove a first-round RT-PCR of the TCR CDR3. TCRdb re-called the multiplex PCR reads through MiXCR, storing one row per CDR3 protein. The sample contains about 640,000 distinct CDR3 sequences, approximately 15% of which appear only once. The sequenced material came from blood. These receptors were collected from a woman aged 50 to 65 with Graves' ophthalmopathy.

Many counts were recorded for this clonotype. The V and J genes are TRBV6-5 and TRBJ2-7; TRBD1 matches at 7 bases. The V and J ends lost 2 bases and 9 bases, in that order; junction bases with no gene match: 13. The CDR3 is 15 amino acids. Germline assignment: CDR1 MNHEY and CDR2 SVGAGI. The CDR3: CASSYVDRRGVVQYF. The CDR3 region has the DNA TGTGCCAGCAGTTACGTGGACAGGCGAGGGGTGGTGCAGTACTTC.

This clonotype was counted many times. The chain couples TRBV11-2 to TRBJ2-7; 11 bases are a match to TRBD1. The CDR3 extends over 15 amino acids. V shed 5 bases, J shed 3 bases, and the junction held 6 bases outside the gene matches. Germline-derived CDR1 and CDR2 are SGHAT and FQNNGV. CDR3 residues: CASSPAGTGGYEQYF. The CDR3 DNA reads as TGTGCCAGCAGCCCCGCCGGGACAGGGGGCTACGAGCAGTACTTC.

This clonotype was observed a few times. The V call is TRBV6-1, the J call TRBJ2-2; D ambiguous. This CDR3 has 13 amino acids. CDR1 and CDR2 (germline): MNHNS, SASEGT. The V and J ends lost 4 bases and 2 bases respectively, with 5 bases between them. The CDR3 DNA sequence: TGTGCCAGCAGTGGGTATAACACCGGGGAGCTGTTTTTT. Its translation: CASSGYNTGELFF.

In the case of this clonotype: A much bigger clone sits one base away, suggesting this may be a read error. CDR3 region: CASPQLGNWDTEAFF. CDR3 sequence (DNA): TGTGCCAGCCCACAATTGGGGAACTGGGACACTGAAGCTTTCTTT. This rearrangement joins TRBV18 to TRBJ1-1; D ambiguous. The CDR3 totals 15 residues. V lost 8 bases to trimming and J lost 3 bases, with 19 bases between them. CDR1 KGHSH and CDR2 LQKENI come from the germline V gene. The full variable domain, its missing parts supplied by reference TRBV18 and TRBJ1-1, is NAGVMQNPRHLVRRRGQEARLRCSPMKGHSHVYWYRQLPEEGLKFMVYLQKENIIDESGMPKERFSAEFPKEGPSILRIQQVVRGDSAAYFCASPQLGNWDTEAFFGQGTRLTVV.

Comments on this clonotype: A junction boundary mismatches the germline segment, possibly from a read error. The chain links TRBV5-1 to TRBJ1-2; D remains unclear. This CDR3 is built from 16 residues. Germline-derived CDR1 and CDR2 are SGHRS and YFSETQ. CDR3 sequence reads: CASSLIRVGSNNGYTF. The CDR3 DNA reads TGCGCCAGCAGCTTAATCCGGGTTGGGAGTAACAATGGCTACACCTTC.

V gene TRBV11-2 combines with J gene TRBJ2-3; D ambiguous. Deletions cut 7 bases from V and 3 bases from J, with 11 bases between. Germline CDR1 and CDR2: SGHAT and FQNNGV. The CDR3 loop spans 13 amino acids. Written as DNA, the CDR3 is TGTGCCAGCAACAGACCTGGGACAGATACGCAGTATTTT. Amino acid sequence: CASNRPGTDTQYF.

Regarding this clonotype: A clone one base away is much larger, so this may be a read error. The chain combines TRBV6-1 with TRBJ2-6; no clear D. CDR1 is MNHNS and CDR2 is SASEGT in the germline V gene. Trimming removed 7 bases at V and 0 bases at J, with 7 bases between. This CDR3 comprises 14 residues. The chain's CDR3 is CASIPSSGANVLTF. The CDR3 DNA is TGTGCCAGCATCCCGAGCTCTGGGGCCAACGTCCTGACTTTC.

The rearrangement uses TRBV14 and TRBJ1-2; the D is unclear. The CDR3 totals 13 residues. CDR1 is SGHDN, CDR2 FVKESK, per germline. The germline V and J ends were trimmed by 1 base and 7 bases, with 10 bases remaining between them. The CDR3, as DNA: TGTGCCAGCAGCCAAGGACTTTTATCTGGCTACACCTTC. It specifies CASSQGLLSGYTF.

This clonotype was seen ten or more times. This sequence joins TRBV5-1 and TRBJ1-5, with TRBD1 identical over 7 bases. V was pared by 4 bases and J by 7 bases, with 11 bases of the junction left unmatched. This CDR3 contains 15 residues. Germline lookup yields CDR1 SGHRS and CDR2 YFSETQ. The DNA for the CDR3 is TGCGCCAGCAGCCCTGGGACAGAACCGTACCAGCCCCAGCATTTT. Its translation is CASSPGTEPYQPQHF.

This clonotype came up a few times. The CDR3 spells CASSRRVVGRNTEAFF. The CDR3 DNA sequence: TGTGCCAGCAGCCGACGGGTCGTAGGGAGGAACACTGAAGCTTTCTTT. The chain uses TRBV7-6 and TRBJ1-1; the D is unclear. The V gene lost 5 bases and the J gene lost 1 base, with 17 bases spanning the gap. Germline assignment: CDR1 SGHVS and CDR2 FNYEAQ. The CDR3 is 16 residues long.

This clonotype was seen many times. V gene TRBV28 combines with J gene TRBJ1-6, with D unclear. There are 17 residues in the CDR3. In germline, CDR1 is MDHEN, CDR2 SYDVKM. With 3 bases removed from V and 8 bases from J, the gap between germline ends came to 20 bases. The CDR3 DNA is TGTGCCAGCAGTTTCCCAATTGGGAATCTTCTGGATTCACCCCTCCACTTT. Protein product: CASSFPIGNLLDSPLHF.

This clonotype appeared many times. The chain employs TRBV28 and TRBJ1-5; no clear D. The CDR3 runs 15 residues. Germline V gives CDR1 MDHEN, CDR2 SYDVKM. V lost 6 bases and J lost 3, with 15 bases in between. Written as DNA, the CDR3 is TGTGCCAGCAGCCACCGGACGACTTCCAATCAGCCCCAGCATTTT. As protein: CASSHRTTSNQPQHF.

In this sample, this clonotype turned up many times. CDR3 sequence (DNA): TGTGCCAGCAGCTCTGCGGGAGGTGTTTACAATGAGCAGTTCTTC. This gives the protein CASSSAGGVYNEQFF. The chain uses TRBV5-6 and TRBJ2-1; 8 bases line up with TRBD2. CDR3 length: 15 residues. J gave up 4 bases and V 3 bases, and 6 bases lay outside the gene matches. CDR1 SGHDT and CDR2 YYEEEE come from the germline V gene.

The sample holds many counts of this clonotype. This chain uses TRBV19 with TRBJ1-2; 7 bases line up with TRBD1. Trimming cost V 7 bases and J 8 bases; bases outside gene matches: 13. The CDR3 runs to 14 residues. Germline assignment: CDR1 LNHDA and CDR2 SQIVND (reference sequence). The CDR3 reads CASTPTAGGHGYTF. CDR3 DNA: TGTGCCAGTACCCCAACTGCAGGGGGACACGGCTACACCTTC.

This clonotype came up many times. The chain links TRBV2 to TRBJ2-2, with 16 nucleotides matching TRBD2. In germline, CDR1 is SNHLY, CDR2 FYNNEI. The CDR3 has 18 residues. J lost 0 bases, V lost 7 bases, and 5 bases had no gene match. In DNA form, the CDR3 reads TGTGCCAGCAAGGGGACTAGCGGGAGGGAGCCGAACACCGGGGAGCTGTTTTTT. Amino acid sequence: CASKGTSGREPNTGELFF.

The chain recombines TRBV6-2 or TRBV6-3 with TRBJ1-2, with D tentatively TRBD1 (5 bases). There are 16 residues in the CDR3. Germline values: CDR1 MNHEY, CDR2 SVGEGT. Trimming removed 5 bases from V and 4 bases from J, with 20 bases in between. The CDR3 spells CASSAEYWGQTYGYTF. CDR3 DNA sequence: TGTGCCAGCAGTGCAGAATATTGGGGCCAAACCTATGGCTACACCTTC.

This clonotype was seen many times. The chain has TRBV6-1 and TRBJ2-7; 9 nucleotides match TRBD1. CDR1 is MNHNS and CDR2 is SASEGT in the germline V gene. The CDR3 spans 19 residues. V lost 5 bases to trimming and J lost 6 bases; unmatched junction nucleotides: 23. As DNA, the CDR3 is TGTGCCAGCAGTAAAAGAGGGACAGGGTTTTGGGATCCCTCATGCGAGCAGTACTTC. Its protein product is CASSKRGTGFWDPSCEQYF.

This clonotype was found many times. The CDR3 loop reads CSVAGFLTEAFF. The CDR3 DNA reads TGCAGCGTTGCAGGGTTTTTAACTGAAGCTTTCTTT. V usage is TRBV29-1 and J usage is TRBJ1-1; D is perhaps TRBD1 (5 bases). CDR1 is SQVTM and CDR2 is ANQGSEA in the germline V gene. The CDR3 loop spans 12 amino acids. V was cut by 4 bases and J by 5 bases, with 11 bases left in between.

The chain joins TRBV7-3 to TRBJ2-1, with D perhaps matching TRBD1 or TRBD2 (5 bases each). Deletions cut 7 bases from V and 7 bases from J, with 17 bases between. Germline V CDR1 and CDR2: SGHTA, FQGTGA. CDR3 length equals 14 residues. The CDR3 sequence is CASTVSGTPNEQFF. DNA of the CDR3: TGTGCCAGCACCGTATCCGGGACCCCGAATGAGCAGTTCTTC.

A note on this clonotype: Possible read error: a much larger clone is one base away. The CDR3 region is CAGSTLGPSENTGELFF. DNA for the CDR3: TGTGCCGGTAGTACCCTTGGCCCTAGCGAGAACACCGGGGAGCTGTTTTTT. V usage is TRBV19 and J usage is TRBJ2-2; possibly TRBD2 for D (6 bases). In germline, CDR1 is LNHDA, CDR2 SQIVND (reference sequence). This CDR3 region has 17 residues. Full variable domain (outside the CDR3, taken from reference TRBV19 and TRBJ2-2): DGGITQSPKYLFRKEGQNVTLSCEQNLNHDAMYWYRQDPGQGLRLIYYSQIVNDFQKGDIAEGYSVSREKKESFPLTVTSAQKNPTAFYLCAGSTLGPSENTGELFFGEGSRLTVL.

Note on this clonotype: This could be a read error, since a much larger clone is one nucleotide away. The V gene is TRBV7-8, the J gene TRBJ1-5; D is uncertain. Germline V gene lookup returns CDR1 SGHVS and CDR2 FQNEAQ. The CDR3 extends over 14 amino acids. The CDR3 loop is CVSSPLMTNQPQHF. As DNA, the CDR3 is TGTGTCAGCAGCCCTCTTATGACCAATCAGCCCCAGCATTTT.

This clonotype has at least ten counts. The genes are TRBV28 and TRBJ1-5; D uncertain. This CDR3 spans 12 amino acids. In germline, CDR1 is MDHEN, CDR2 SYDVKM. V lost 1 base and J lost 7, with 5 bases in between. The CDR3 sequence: CASSLLDQPQHF. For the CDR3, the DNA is TGTGCCAGCAGTTTATTGGACCAGCCCCAGCATTTT.

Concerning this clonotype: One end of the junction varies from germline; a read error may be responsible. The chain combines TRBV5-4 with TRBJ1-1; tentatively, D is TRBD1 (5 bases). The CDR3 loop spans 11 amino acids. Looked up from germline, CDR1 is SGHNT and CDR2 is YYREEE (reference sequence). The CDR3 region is CASSFGTEALF. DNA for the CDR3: TGTGCCAGCAGCTTTGGGACTGAAGCTCTCTTT. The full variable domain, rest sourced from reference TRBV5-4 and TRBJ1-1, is ETGVTQSPTHLIKTRGQQVTLRCSSQSGHNTVSWYQQALGQGPQFIFQYYREEENGRGNFPPRFSGLQFPNYSSELNVNALELDDSALYLCASSFGTEALFGQGTRLTVV.

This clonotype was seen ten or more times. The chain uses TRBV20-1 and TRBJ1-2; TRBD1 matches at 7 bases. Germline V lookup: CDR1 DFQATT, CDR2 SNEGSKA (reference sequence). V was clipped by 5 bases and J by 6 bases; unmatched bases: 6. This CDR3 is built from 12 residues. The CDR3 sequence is CSARDRDDGYTF. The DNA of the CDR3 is TGCAGTGCTCGGGACAGAGATGATGGCTACACCTTC.

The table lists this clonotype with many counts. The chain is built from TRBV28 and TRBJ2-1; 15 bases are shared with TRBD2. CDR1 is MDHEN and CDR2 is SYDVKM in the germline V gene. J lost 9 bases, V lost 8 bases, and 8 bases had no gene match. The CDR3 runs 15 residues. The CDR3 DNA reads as TGTGCCAGCGCGGCCGGACTAGCGGGAGGGGCTGAGCAGTTCTTC. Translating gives CASAAGLAGGAEQFF.

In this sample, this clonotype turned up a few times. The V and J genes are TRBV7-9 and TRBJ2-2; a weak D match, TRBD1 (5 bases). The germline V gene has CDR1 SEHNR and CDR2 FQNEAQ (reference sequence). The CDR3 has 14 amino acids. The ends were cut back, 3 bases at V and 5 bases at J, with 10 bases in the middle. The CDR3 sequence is CASSLQGLTGELFF. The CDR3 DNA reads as TGTGCCAGCAGCTTGCAGGGTTTGACCGGGGAGCTGTTTTTT.

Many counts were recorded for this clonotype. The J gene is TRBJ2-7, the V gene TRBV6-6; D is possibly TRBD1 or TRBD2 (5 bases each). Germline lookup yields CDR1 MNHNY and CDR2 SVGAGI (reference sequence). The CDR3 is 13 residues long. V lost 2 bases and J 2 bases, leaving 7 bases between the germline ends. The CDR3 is CASSYGGTYEQYF. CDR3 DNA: TGTGCCAGCAGTTACGGGGGTACCTACGAGCAGTACTTC.

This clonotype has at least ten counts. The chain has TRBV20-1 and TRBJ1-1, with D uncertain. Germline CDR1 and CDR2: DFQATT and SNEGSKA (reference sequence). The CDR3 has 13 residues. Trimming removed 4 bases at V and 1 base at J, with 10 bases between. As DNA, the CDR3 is TGCAGTGCTATATCTTTAGAGAACACTGAAGCTTTCTTT. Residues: CSAISLENTEAFF.

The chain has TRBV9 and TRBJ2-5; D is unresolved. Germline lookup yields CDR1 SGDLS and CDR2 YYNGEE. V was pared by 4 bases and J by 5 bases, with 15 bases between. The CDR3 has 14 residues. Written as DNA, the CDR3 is TGTGCCAGCAGCCCCCGTGGAGAAGGGGAGACCCAGTACTTC. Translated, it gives CASSPRGEGETQYF.

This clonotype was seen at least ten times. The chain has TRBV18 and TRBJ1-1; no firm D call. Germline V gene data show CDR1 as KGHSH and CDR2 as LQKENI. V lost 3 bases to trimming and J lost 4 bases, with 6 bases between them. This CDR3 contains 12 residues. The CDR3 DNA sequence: TGTGCCAGCTCACCTGGAAGCACTGAAGCTTTCTTT. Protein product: CASSPGSTEAFF.

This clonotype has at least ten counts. As DNA, the CDR3 is TGTGCCAGCAGTTCCAACAATCAGCCCCAGCATTTT. It yields the protein CASSSNNQPQHF. V and J are TRBV28 and TRBJ1-5; D not resolved. V lost 4 bases, J lost 3 bases, and 4 bases lay in between. This CDR3 region has 12 residues. Germline V lookup: CDR1 MDHEN, CDR2 SYDVKM. The full variable domain, rest sourced from reference TRBV28 and TRBJ1-5, is DVKVTQSSRYLVKRTGEKVFLECVQDMDHENMFWYRQDPGLGLRLIYFSYDVKMKEKGDIPEGYSVSREKKERFSLILESASTNQTSMYLCASSSNNQPQHFGDGTRLSIL.